The 8 T cell receptor beta chains below were found in one sample sequenced in a study of OX40 agonist ivuxolimab in advanced cancers. Some clones are missing from TCRdb's copy, which holds only in-frame ones; the method was immunoSEQ multiplex PCR. The sample holds approximately 100,000 clones, around 90% seen once. The input for sequencing was CD4+ or CD8+ T cells sorted from blood, taken in a trial of the OX40 agonist ivuxolimab. These receptors originate from an adult with an advanced solid tumor such as melanoma, head and neck, liver or kidney cancer.

This rearrangement joins TRBV25-1 to TRBJ2-7; the D is unclear. This CDR3 contains 13 residues. Germline CDR1 and CDR2: MGHDK and SYGVNS. Trimming stripped 2 bases from V and 3 bases from J, with 8 bases between. The CDR3 nucleotides read TGTGCCAGCAGTGAAGGCATCGACTACGAGCAGTACTTC. Protein sequence: CASSEGIDYEQYF.

This clone came up once. The chain combines TRBV28 with TRBJ1-6; D gene unclear. The CDR3 spans 17 residues. V shed 2 bases and J shed 1 base, with 12 bases lying between them. Per the germline V gene, CDR1 is MDHEN and CDR2 is SYDVKM. DNA for the CDR3: TGTGCCAGCAGTTTACCACACCCGGGGTCCTATAATTCACCCCTCCACTTT. Its translation: CASSLPHPGSYNSPLHF.

V gene TRBV7-8 combines with J gene TRBJ1-5, with a tentative D call TRBD1 (5 bases). Germline V gene lookup returns CDR1 SGHVS and CDR2 FQNEAQ. The V end lost 5 bases, the J end lost 5 bases, and 10 bases lay between the germline ends. The CDR3 runs 13 residues. The CDR3 sequence is CASSPIGDQPQHF. CDR3 sequence (DNA): TGTGCCAGCAGCCCCATAGGGGATCAGCCCCAGCATTTT.

V usage is TRBV30 and J usage is TRBJ1-4, with D unresolved. The CDR3 runs to 14 residues. The germline V gene encodes CDR1 GTSNPN and CDR2 SVGIG (reference sequence). Trimming shortened V by 5 bases and J by 0 bases, and 10 bases separated the two germline ends. CDR3 sequence reads: CAWAALATNEKLFF. Here the CDR3 DNA reads TGTGCCTGGGCAGCTTTAGCAACTAATGAAAAACTGTTTTTT.

J is TRBJ1-1 and V is TRBV10-3; D uncertain. Germline assignment: CDR1 ENHRY and CDR2 SYGVKD. Deletions cut 7 bases from V and 0 bases from J, with 21 bases between. This CDR3 is 17 amino acids long. The CDR3 protein is CAITPSQGLRVNTEAFF. As DNA, the CDR3 is TGTGCCATCACTCCCTCACAAGGACTACGGGTGAACACTGAAGCTTTCTTT.

This clone occurred once. The chain joins TRBV18 to TRBJ1-3; no definite D call. Trimming pared 0 bases from V and 3 bases from J, leaving 9 bases between. From germline, CDR1 is KGHSH and CDR2 LQKENI. This CDR3 region has 15 residues. CDR3 coding DNA: TGTGCCAGCTCACCACCCTCCGAGAATGGAAACACCATATATTTT. Protein product: CASSPPSENGNTIYF.

CDR3 region: CASSIREGQPQHF. In nucleotides, the CDR3 is TGTGCCAGTAGTATAAGGGAGGGACAGCCCCAGCATTTT. The chain links TRBV19 to TRBJ1-5; no clear D. Germline V CDR1 and CDR2: LNHDA, SQIVND (reference sequence). V was cut by 2 bases and J by 7 bases, with 9 bases left in between. The CDR3 totals 13 residues.

This rearrangement joins TRBV30 to TRBJ2-7, with 9 bases identical to TRBD1. This CDR3 contains 12 residues. The trim removed 1 base at V and 9 bases at J, leaving 4 bases unmatched. Germline assignment: CDR1 GTSNPN and CDR2 SVGIG (reference sequence). The chain's CDR3 is CAWSGTGEAQYF. CDR3 in DNA: TGTGCCTGGAGTGGGACAGGGGAAGCGCAGTACTTC.